This TCR beta chain appears in the sequencing data of a study of shared clonotypes between healthy human individuals. Findings and limits, study-wide: In general, naive subsets displayed greater estimated richness than memory subsets did.

Method: immunoSEQ multiplex PCR; TCRdb's copy keeps in-frame clones and lacks some. The repertoire holds under 2,500,000 clones, with approximately 95% as singletons. For this clone: Its antigen is as yet unknown.

It was into CD45RA+ naive and CD45RA-negative memory subsets that the CD4+ cells were split. Germline CDR1 and CDR2: SGHAT and FQNNGV. V lost 11 bases to trimming and J lost 3 bases, with 14 bases between them. The CDR3 spans 13 residues. The chain has TRBV11-2 and TRBJ2-1, with no clear D. The origin of this receptor is a young man in good health. Sequencing input: naive CD4+ T cells sorted from blood. Subset given: CD45RA+ positively selected. In DNA, the CDR3 is TGTGCCCTAACGACGGAAAGCTACAATGAGCAGTTCTTC. Encoded protein: CALTTESYNEQFF.